This TCR beta chain emerged from a study of blood T cell repertoires in COVID-19. Study details: Samples of COVID-19 (acute and convalescent) were obtained from the United States, Italy and Spain. PBMCs, B-cell-depleted T cells, or T cells provided the cDNA or gDNA that made up the material.

Original handling: Amplified reference gene primers provided the basis for estimating nucleated cell counts. The table came from immunoSEQ multiplex PCR; TCRdb's copy has only in-frame clones and leaves some out. That table gives V, J and clone size, and the DNA gave D and trimming. Here the sample spans some 89,000 clones, around nine tenths being singletons. This CDR3 region has 11 residues. The V end lost 4 bases, the J end lost 12 bases, and 7 bases lay between the germline ends. Germline lookup yields CDR1 SNHLY and CDR2 FYNNEI. This sequence originates from a man between 60 and 75 years old with acute or convalescent COVID-19. The sequencing sample was made of peripheral blood. The rearrangement joins TRBV2 to TRBJ1-6; D ambiguous. DNA of the CDR3: TGTGCCAGCAGTGGTGGAGAACCCCTCCACTTT. This codes for CASSGGEPLHF.